This TCR beta chain was identified during a study of blood T cell repertoires in COVID-19 (dated by TCRdb to between 2020 and 2021). Study-wide context: Samples from collaborators originated in the United States, Italy and Spain and spanned both the acute and convalescent phases of COVID-19. A de-identified subject ID, COVID-19 status, age in years and sex were almost always included in the sample metadata. The material from the prospective study consisted of cDNA or gDNA derived from T cells, B-cell-depleted T cells, or PBMCs. Subjects who had been exposed to COVID-19, were actively infected with it, or had recovered from it provided the deeply sampled blood TCRbeta repertoires that made up the dataset. A freely available public database, intended as a resource for researchers studying the immune response to SARS-CoV-2, is where the repertoires were released. Where HLA class I and class II types were available, the types were taken from metadata supplied by the sample provider, not from assay-based typing. The samples were drawn from the first 160 participants of the ongoing ImmuneRACE study and from about 1,200 subjects provided by 6 global collaborators.

TCRbeta CDR3 regions were amplified from genomic DNA using the immunoSEQ Assay, a bias-controlled multiplex PCR. Concerning the study's data processing: The number of nucleated cells in each sample was estimated from the amplification of reference gene primers within the assay. To quantify the absolute abundance of each unique TCRbeta CDR3 rearrangement, sequence reads were collapsed and filtered. For each sample, productive Simpson clonality was calculated as the square root of Simpson's diversity index over productive rearrangements. In its TCRdb copy, this immuneACCESS table keeps in-frame sequences only and misses some clones. Where compared with another copy, unresolved V genes explain less than half of these, and the others have no known cause. V, J and clone size reflect that table, while D and trimming were determined from the DNA. The sample table shows 75,000 to 85,000 clones, and roughly 88% are seen once. The ten largest clones add up to roughly 6.2% of the sample.

From V the trimming removes 5 bases and from J it removes 4 bases, while the gene matches leave 12 bases of the junction unaccounted for. The CDR3 sequence holds 16 residues, the cysteine and phenylalanine included. Just the 48-base CDR3 DNA is kept, in frame starting at base 1. In the germline V gene (reference sequence), CDR1 corresponds to MNHEY and CDR2 to SMNVEV. General conclusions and limits of the study: The quantity of clinical and demographic metadata differed by source and by participant and was supplied without curation.

Of note for this clone: Its antigen remains unidentified. No much larger clone is present one base from it, and per-base qualities are unavailable.

Each collaborating institution followed its own protocols to collect whole blood in K2EDTA tubes. For TCRbeta analysis, collaborators shipped samples as frozen whole blood, isolated PBMCs, or DNA extracted from either of those sample types. The specimen sequenced was peripheral blood. The chain employs TRBV27 and TRBJ2-3; TRBD2 aligns with 7 central bases. The TCR comes from a man aged 45-60 years with active COVID-19. The CDR3 region: CASSRKGLPFPDTQYF. The bases read TGTGCCAGCAGTCGAAAGGGACTACCCTTTCCAGATACGCAGTATTTT.